This is a list of T cell receptor beta chains from one sample in a study of graft-versus-host responses after intestinal transplantation. Sequenced by immunoSEQ multiplex PCR; TCRdb stores in-frame clones only, minus some. The table includes some 39,000 clones, about 95% detected once. These receptors lack a known antigen. This specimen was unstimulated CD8+ T cells sorted from spleen or lymph node cells, taken before transplant. All receptors derive from a human donor who was the organ donor for an intestinal transplant. CDR3s include the opening cysteine and the closing phenylalanine or tryptophan. D genes are given only for firm matches. Some rows have no size entry. The others give once, few or many, or a class for an expanded clone.

d_call: NA
v_call: TRBV9
j_call: TRBJ2-5
clone_size: once
cdr3_aa: CASSVDGVIETQYF
cdr3_nt: TGTGCCAGCAGCGTAGATGGGGTCATCGAGACCCAGTACTTC

d_call: NA
v_call: TRBV5-6
j_call: TRBJ2-7
clone_size: NA
cdr3_aa: CASSLDLDSGYEQYF
cdr3_nt: TGTGCCAGCAGCTTGGATTTGGATTCTGGGTACGAGCAGTACTTC

d_call: TRBD2
v_call: TRBV29-1
j_call: TRBJ2-1
clone_size: NA
cdr3_aa: CSVQRGDTNEQFF
cdr3_nt: TGCAGCGTTCAGCGGGGGGATACCAATGAGCAGTTCTTC

d_call: NA
v_call: TRBV9
j_call: TRBJ2-1
clone_size: NA
cdr3_aa: CASSVTGGEQFF
cdr3_nt: TGTGCCAGCAGCGTCACAGGAGGAGAGCAGTTCTTC

d_call: NA
v_call: TRBV7-3
j_call: TRBJ2-5
clone_size: NA
cdr3_aa: CASSLGGGLGETQYF
cdr3_nt: TGTGCCAGCAGCCTGGGGGGCGGTTTGGGAGAGACCCAGTACTTC

d_call: NA
v_call: TRBV4-3
j_call: TRBJ2-3
clone_size: NA
cdr3_aa: CASSQPPETDTQYF
cdr3_nt: TGCGCCAGCAGCCAGCCCCCAGAAACAGATACGCAGTATTTT

d_call: NA
v_call: TRBV11-3
j_call: TRBJ2-1
clone_size: NA
cdr3_aa: CASSLEFGVDEQFF
cdr3_nt: TGTGCCAGCAGCTTAGAATTTGGTGTTGATGAGCAGTTCTTC

d_call: NA
v_call: TRBV4-2
j_call: TRBJ2-7
clone_size: NA
cdr3_aa: CASSQALQGIREQYF
cdr3_nt: TGTGCCAGCAGCCAAGCCCTGCAGGGGATACGCGAGCAGTACTTC

d_call: NA
v_call: TRBV7-9
j_call: TRBJ1-1
clone_size: NA
cdr3_aa: CASTFDGANTEAFF
cdr3_nt: TGTGCCAGCACCTTCGACGGGGCGAACACTGAAGCTTTCTTT

d_call: NA
v_call: TRBV9
j_call: TRBJ1-2
clone_size: once
cdr3_aa: CASSPWGGDYGYTF
cdr3_nt: TGTGCCAGCAGCCCCTGGGGGGGGGACTATGGCTACACCTTC

d_call: NA
v_call: TRBV4-1
j_call: TRBJ2-6
clone_size: NA
cdr3_aa: CASSQDWGIGAGANVLTF
cdr3_nt: TGCGCCAGCAGCCAAGATTGGGGCATAGGGGCTGGGGCCAACGTCCTGACTTTC

d_call: TRBD1
v_call: TRBV19
j_call: TRBJ1-1
clone_size: NA
cdr3_aa: CASSLGGGTEAFF
cdr3_nt: TGTGCCAGTAGTTTAGGGGGCGGCACTGAAGCTTTCTTT

d_call: TRBD1
v_call: TRBV4-3
j_call: TRBJ2-7
clone_size: NA
cdr3_aa: CASSQDGGTGVYEQYF
cdr3_nt: TGCGCCAGCAGCCAAGATGGGGGGACAGGGGTCTACGAGCAGTACTTC

d_call: NA
v_call: TRBV7-2
j_call: TRBJ2-7
clone_size: NA
cdr3_aa: CASSLSGRYSYEQYF
cdr3_nt: TGTGCCAGCAGCTTATCGGGTAGATACTCCTACGAGCAGTACTTC

d_call: NA
v_call: TRBV5-8
j_call: TRBJ1-3
clone_size: NA
cdr3_aa: CASSWPGHYLPNTIYF
cdr3_nt: TGTGCCAGCAGCTGGCCGGGACACTACCTACCAAACACCATATATTTT

d_call: NA
v_call: TRBV4-3
j_call: TRBJ1-2
clone_size: once
cdr3_aa: CASSQGPQYYGYTF
cdr3_nt: TGCGCCAGCAGCCAAGGGCCCCAGTACTATGGCTACACCTTC

d_call: TRBD1
v_call: TRBV10-3
j_call: TRBJ1-5
clone_size: NA
cdr3_aa: CASRQGSNQPQHF
cdr3_nt: TGTGCCAGCCGACAGGGGAGCAATCAGCCCCAGCATTTT